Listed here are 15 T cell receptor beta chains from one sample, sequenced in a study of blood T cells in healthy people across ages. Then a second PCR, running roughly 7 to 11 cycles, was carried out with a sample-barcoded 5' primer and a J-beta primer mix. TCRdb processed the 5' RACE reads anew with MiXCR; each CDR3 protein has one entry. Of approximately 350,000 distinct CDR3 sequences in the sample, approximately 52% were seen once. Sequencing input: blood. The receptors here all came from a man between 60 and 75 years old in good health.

CDR3 sequence (DNA): TGTGCCAGCAGTTACTCGACTAGCGGGAGGGCTTCCTACAATGAGCAGTTCTTC. Translation gives CASSYSTSGRASYNEQFF. The chain combines TRBV6-2 or TRBV6-3 with TRBJ2-1; TRBD2 matches 14 bases. Germline lookup yields CDR1 MNHEY and CDR2 SVGEGT. This CDR3 has 18 residues. Unmatched junction bases numbered 2, after V lost 0 bases and J lost 1 base.

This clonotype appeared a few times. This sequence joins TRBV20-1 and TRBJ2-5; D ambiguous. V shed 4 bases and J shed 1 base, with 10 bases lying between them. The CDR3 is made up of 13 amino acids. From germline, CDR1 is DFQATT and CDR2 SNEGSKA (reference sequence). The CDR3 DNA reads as TGCAGTGCTAAGACGGCGGCCCAAGAGACCCAGTACTTC. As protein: CSAKTAAQETQYF.

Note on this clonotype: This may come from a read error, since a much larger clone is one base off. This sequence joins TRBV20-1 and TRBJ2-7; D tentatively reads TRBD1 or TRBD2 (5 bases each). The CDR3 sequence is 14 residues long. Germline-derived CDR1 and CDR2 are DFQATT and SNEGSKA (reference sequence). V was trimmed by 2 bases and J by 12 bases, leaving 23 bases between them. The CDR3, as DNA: TGCAGTGCTAGATGGGGGAACGATGGAAAGACCCTGTACTTC. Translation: CSARWGNDGKTLYF.

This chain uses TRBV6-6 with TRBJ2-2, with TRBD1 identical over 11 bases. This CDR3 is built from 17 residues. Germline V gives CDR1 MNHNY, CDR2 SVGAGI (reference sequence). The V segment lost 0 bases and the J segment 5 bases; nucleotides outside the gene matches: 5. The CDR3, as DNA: TGTGCCAGCAGTTACTCGAGGACAGGGGGCAGTACCGGGGAGCTGTTTTTT. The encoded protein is CASSYSRTGGSTGELFF.

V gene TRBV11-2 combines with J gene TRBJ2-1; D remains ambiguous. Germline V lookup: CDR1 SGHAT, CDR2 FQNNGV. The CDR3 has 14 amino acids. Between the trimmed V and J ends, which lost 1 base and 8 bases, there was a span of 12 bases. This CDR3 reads CASSLGALVDEQFF. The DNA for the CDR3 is TGTGCCAGCAGCTTAGGGGCCCTAGTGGATGAGCAGTTCTTC.

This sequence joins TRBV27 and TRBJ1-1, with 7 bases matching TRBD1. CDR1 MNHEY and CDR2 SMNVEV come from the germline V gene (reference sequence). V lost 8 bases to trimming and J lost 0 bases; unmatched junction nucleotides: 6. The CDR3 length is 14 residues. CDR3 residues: CASSTGPLNTEAFF. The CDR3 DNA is TGTGCCAGCTCGACAGGGCCCTTGAACACTGAAGCTTTCTTT.

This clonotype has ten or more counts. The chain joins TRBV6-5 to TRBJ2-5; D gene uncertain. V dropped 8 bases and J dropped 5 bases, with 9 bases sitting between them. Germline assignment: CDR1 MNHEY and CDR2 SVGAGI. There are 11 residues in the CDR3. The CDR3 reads CASSQRETQYF. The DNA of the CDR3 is TGTGCCAGCTCTCAGAGGGAGACCCAGTACTTC.

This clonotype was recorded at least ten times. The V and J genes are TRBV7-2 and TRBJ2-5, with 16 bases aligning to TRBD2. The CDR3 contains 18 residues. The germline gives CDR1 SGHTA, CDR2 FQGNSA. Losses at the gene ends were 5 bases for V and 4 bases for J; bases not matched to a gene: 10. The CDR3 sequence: CASSAPGLAGGRGETQYF. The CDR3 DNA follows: TGTGCCAGCAGCGCTCCGGGACTAGCGGGAGGGCGTGGAGAGACCCAGTACTTC.

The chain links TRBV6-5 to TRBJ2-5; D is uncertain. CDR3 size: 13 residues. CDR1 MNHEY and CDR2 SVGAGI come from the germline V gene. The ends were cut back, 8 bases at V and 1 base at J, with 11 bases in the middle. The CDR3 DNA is TGTGCCAGCGCTAGGGATAGCCAAGAGACCCAGTACTTC. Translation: CASARDSQETQYF.

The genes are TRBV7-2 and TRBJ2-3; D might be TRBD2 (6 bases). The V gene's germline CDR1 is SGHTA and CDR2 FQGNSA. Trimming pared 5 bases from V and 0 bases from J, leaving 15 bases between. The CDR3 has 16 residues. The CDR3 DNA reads TGTGCCAGCAGCACCCGGAGGGGTTCTAGCACAGATACGCAGTATTTT. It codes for CASSTRRGSSTDTQYF.

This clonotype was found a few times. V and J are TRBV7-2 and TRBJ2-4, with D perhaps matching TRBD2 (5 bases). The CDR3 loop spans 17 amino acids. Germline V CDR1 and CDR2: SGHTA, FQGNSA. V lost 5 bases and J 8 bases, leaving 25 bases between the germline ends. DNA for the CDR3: TGTGCCAGCAGCCCCCAAGCGTCGGGGAGCCCCTTAGACATTCAGTACTTC. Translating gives CASSPQASGSPLDIQYF.

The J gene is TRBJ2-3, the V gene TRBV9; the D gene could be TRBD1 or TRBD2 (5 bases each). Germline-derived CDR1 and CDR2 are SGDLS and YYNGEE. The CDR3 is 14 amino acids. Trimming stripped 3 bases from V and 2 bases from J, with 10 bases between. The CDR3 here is CASSDRGTTDTQYF. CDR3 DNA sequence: TGTGCCAGCAGCGACCGAGGGACCACAGATACGCAGTATTTT. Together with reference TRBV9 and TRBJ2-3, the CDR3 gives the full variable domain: DSGVTQTPKHLITATGQRVTLRCSPRSGDLSVYWYQQSLDQGLQFLIQYYNGEERAKGNILERFSAQQFPDLHSELNLSSLELGDSALYFCASSDRGTTDTQYFGPGTRLTVL.

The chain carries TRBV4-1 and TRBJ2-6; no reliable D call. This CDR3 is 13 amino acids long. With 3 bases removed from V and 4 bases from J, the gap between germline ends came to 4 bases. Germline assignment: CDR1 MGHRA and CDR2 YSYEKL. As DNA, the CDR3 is TGCGCCAGCAGCCACTACGGGGCCAACGTCCTGACTTTC. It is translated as CASSHYGANVLTF.

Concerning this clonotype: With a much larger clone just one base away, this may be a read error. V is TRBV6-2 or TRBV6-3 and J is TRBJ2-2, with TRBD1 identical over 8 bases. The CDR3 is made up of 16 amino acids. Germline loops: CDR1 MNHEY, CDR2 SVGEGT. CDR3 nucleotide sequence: TGTGCCAGCATCCCGGACAGGGATACGAACACCGGGGGGCTGTTTTTT. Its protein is CASIPDRDTNTGGLFF.

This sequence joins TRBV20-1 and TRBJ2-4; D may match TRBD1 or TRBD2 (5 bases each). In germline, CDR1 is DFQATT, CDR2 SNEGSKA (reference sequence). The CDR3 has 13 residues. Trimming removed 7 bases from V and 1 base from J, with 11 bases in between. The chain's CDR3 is CSGRGSAKNIQYF. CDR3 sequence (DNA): TGCAGTGGTCGGGGCTCTGCCAAAAACATTCAGTACTTC.